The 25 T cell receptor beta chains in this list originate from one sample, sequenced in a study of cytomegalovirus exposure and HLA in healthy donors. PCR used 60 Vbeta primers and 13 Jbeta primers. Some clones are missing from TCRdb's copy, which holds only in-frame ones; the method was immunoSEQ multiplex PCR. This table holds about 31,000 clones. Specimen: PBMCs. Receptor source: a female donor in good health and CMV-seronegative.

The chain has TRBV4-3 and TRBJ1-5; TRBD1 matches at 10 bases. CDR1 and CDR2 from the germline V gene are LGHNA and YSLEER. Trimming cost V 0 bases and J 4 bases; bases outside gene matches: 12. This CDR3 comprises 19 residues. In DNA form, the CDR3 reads TGCGCCAGCAGCCAAGATTGGGACAGGGGTTCATCGCGGAATCAGCCCCAGCATTTT. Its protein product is CASSQDWDRGSSRNQPQHF.

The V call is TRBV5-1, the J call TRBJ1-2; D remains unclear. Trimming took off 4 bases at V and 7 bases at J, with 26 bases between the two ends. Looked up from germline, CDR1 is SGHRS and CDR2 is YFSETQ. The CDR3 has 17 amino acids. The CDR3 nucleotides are TGCGCCAGCAGCCTGGGGTTGTATGGCACGGAGGTTGGTGGCTACACCTTC. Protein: CASSLGLYGTEVGGYTF.

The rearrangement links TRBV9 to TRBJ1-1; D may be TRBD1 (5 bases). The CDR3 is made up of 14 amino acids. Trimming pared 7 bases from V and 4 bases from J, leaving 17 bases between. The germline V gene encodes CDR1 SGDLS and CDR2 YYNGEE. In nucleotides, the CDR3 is TGTGCCAGCGCCTCAGGGAAAGGGCTCACTGAAGCTTTCTTT. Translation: CASASGKGLTEAFF.

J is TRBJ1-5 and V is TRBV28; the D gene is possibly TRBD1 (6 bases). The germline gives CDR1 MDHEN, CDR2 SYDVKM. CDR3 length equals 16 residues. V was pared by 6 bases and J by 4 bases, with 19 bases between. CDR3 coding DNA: TGTGCCAGCAGGGGGGCAGGGCAGGGCAGGAATCAGCCCCAGCATTTT. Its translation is CASRGAGQGRNQPQHF. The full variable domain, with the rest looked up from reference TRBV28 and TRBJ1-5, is DVKVTQSSRYLVKRTGEKVFLECVQDMDHENMFWYRQDPGLGLRLIYFSYDVKMKEKGDIPEGYSVSREKKERFSLILESASTNQTSMYLCASRGAGQGRNQPQHFGDGTRLSIL.

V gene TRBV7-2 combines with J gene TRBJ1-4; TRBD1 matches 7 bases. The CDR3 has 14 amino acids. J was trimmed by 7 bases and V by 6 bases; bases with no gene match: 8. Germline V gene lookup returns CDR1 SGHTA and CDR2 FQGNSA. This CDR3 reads CASRLTGVGEKLFF. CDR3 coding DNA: TGTGCCAGCAGACTAACAGGGGTGGGTGAAAAACTGTTTTTT. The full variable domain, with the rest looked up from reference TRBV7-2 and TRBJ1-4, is GAGVSQSPSNKVTEKGKDVELRCDPISGHTALYWYRQSLGQGLEFLIYFQGNSAPDKSGLPSDRFSAERTGGSVSTLTIQRTQQEDSAVYLCASRLTGVGEKLFFGSGTQLSVL.

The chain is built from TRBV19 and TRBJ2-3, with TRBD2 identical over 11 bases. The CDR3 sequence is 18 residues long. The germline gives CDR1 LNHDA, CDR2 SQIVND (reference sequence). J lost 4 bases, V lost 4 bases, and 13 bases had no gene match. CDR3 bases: TGTGCCAGTAGTACGGCCGCCTTAGCGGGGGGGCCGTCAGATACGCAGTATTTT. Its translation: CASSTAALAGGPSDTQYF.

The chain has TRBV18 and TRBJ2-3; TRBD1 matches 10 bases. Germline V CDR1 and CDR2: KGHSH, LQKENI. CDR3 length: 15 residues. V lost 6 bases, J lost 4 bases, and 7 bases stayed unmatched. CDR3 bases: TGTGCCAGCTCCCGGGACAGGGGTGTCGCAGATACGCAGTATTTT. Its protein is CASSRDRGVADTQYF. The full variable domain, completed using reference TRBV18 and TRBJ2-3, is NAGVMQNPRHLVRRRGQEARLRCSPMKGHSHVYWYRQLPEEGLKFMVYLQKENIIDESGMPKERFSAEFPKEGPSILRIQQVVRGDSAAYFCASSRDRGVADTQYFGPGTRLTVL.

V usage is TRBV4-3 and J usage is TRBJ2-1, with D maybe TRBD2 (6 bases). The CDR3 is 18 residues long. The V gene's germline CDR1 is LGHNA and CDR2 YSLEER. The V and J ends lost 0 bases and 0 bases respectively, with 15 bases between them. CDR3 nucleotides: TGCGCCAGCAGCCAAGATGTCCCGGGGGTGAGCTCCTACAATGAGCAGTTCTTC. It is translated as CASSQDVPGVSSYNEQFF.

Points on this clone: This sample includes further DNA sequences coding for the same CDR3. CDR3 sequence (DNA): TGTGCCAGCAGCTTGGACAGGGGGATTGGCGGGGAGCTGTTTTTT. Amino acids: CASSLDRGIGGELFF. This chain uses TRBV9 with TRBJ2-2, with 10 positions matching TRBD1. The V gene's germline CDR1 is SGDLS and CDR2 YYNGEE. J lost 7 bases, V lost 4 bases, and 7 bases had no gene match. This CDR3 is built from 15 residues. The variable domain in full, completed from reference TRBV9 and TRBJ2-2, reads DSGVTQTPKHLITATGQRVTLRCSPRSGDLSVYWYQQSLDQGLQFLIQYYNGEERAKGNILERFSAQQFPDLHSELNLSSLELGDSALYFCASSLDRGIGGELFFGEGSRLTVL.

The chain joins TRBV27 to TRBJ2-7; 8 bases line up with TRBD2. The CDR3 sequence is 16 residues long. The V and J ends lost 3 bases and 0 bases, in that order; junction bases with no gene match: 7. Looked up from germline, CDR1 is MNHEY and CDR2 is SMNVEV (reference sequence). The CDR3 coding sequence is TGTGCCAGCAGTTTCCGGGGGGGCCAATTCTCCTACGAGCAGTACTTC. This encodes CASSFRGGQFSYEQYF.

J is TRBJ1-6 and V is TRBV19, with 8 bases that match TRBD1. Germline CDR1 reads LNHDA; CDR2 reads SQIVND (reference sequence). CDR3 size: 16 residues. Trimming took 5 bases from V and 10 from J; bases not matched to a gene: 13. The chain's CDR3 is CASSGWTGTGVSPLHF. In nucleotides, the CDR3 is TGTGCCAGTAGTGGGTGGACAGGGACGGGCGTGTCACCCCTCCACTTT.

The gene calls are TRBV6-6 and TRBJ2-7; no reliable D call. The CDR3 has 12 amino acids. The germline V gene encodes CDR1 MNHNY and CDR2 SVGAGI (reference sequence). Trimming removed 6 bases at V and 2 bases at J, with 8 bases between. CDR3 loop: CASRTQTYEQYF. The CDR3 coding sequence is TGTGCCAGCAGGACACAAACCTACGAGCAGTACTTC.

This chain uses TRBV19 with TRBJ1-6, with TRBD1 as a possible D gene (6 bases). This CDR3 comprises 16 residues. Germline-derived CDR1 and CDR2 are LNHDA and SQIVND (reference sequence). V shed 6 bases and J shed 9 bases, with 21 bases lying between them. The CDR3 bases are TGTGCCAGTAGCTCTTCCCCTGGCAGGGGTTCTTCACCCCTCCACTTT. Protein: CASSSSPGRGSSPLHF. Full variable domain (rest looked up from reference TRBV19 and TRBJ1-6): DGGITQSPKYLFRKEGQNVTLSCEQNLNHDAMYWYRQDPGQGLRLIYYSQIVNDFQKGDIAEGYSVSREKKESFPLTVTSAQKNPTAFYLCASSSSPGRGSSPLHFGNGTRLTVT.

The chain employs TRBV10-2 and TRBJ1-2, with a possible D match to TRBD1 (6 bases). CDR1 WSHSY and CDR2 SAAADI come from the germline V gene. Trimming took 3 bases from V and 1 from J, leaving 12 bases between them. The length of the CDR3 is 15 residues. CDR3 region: CASSDWQGNNYGYTF. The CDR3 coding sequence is TGCGCCAGCAGTGATTGGCAGGGGAATAACTATGGCTACACCTTC.

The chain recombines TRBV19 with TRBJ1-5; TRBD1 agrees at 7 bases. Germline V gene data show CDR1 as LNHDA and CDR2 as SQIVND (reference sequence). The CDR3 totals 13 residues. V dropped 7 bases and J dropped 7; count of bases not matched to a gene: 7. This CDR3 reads CASTKTGQQPQHF. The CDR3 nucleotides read TGTGCCAGTACGAAGACAGGGCAACAGCCCCAGCATTTT.

The CDR3 loop reads CASSKGTGGRYEQYF. CDR3 nucleotides: TGTGCCAGCAGCAAAGGGACAGGTGGTCGCTACGAGCAGTACTTC. The V and J genes are TRBV6-5 and TRBJ2-7; 8 bases are a match to TRBD1. The junction had 10 bases not matched to a gene; V was cut back by 6 bases and J by 3 bases. This CDR3 comprises 15 residues. Germline assignment: CDR1 MNHEY and CDR2 SVGAGI.

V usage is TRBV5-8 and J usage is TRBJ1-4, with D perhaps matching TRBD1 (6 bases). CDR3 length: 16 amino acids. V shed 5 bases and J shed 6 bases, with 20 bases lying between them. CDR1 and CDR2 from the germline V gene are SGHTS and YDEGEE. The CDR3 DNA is TGTGCCAGCAGACCGCTGAGAGGGGGGGCGGATGAAAAACTGTTTTTT. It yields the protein CASRPLRGGADEKLFF. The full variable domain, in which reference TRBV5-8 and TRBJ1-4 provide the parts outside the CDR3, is EAGVTQSPTHLIKTRGQQATLRCSPISGHTSVYWYQQALGLGLQFLLWYDEGEERNRGNFPPRFSGRQFPNYSSELNVNALELEDSALYLCASRPLRGGADEKLFFGSGTQLSVL.

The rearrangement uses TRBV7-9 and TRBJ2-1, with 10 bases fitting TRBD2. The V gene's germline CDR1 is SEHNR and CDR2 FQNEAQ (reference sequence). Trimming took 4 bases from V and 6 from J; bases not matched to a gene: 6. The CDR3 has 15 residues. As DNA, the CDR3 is TGTGCCAGCAGCTCTCAGCGGGGGGGCTTCAATGAGCAGTTCTTC. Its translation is CASSSQRGGFNEQFF. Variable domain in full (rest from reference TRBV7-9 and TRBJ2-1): DTGVSQNPRHKITKRGQNVTFRCDPISEHNRLYWYRQTLGQGPEFLTYFQNEAQLEKSRLLSDRFSAERPKGSFSTLEIQRTEQGDSAMYLCASSSQRGGFNEQFFGPGTRLTVL.

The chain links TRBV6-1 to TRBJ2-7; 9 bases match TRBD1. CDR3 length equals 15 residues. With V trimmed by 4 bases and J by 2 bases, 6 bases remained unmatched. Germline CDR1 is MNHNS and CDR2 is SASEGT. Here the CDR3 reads CASSVGQGSAYEQYF. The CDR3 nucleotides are TGTGCCAGCAGTGTGGGACAGGGAAGCGCCTACGAGCAGTACTTC.

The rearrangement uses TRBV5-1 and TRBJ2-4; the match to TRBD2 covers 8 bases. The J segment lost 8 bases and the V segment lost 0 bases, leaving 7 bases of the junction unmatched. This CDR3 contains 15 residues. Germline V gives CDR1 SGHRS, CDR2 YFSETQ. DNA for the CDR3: TGCGCCAGCAGCTTGGTTAGTAGCGGGAAAGACATTCAGTACTTC. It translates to CASSLVSSGKDIQYF. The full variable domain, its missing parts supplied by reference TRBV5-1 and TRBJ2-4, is KAGVTQTPRYLIKTRGQQVTLSCSPISGHRSVSWYQQTPGQGLQFLFEYFSETQRNKGNFPGRFSGRQFSNSRSEMNVSTLELGDSALYLCASSLVSSGKDIQYFGAGTRLSVL.

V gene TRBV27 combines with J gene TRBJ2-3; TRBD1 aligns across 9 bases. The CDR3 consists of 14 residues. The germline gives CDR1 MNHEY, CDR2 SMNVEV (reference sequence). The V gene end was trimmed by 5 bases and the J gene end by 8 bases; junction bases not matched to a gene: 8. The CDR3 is CASSLETGGFTQYF. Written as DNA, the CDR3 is TGTGCCAGCAGTCTCGAAACAGGGGGCTTTACGCAGTATTTT.

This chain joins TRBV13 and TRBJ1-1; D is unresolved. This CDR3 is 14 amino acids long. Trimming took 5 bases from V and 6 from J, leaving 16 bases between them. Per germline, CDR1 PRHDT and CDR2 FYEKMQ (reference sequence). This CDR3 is CASSPRDWEAEAFF. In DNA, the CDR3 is TGTGCCAGCAGCCCCCGGGATTGGGAAGCTGAAGCTTTCTTT.

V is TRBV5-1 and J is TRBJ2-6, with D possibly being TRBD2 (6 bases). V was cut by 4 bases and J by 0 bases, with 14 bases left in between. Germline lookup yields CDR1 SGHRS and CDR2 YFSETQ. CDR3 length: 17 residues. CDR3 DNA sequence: TGCGCCAGCAGCATAAGGGACTCGACCTCTGGGGCCAACGTCCTGACTTTC. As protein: CASSIRDSTSGANVLTF. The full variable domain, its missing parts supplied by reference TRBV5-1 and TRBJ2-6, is KAGVTQTPRYLIKTRGQQVTLSCSPISGHRSVSWYQQTPGQGLQFLFEYFSETQRNKGNFPGRFSGRQFSNSRSEMNVSTLELGDSALYLCASSIRDSTSGANVLTFGAGSRLTVL.

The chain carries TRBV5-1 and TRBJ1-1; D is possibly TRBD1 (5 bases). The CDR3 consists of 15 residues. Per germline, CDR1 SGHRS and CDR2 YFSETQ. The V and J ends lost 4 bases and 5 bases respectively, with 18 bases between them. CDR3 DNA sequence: TGCGCCAGCAGCCTGGGCGGGGCCGGGGGGACTGAAGCTTTCTTT. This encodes CASSLGGAGGTEAFF.

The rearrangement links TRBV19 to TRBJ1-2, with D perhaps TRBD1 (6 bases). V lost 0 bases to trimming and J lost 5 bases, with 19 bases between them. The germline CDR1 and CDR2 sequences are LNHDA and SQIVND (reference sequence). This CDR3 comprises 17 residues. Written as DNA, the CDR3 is TGTGCCAGTAGTATAGAGTTTGGGTCGGGACAAATTTATGGCTACACCTTC. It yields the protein CASSIEFGSGQIYGYTF.